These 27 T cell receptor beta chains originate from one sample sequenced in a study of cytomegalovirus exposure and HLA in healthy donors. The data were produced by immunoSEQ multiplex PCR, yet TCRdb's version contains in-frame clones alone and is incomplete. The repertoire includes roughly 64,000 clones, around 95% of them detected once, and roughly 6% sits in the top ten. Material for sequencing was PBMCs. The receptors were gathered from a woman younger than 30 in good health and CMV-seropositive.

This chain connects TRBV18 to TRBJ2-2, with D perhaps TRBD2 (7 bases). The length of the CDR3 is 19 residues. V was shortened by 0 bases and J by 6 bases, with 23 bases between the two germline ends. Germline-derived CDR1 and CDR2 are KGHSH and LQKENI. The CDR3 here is CASSPPRLYARGAAGELFF. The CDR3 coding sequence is TGTGCCAGCTCACCACCCCGGTTATATGCCCGGGGGGCCGCCGGGGAGCTGTTTTTT.

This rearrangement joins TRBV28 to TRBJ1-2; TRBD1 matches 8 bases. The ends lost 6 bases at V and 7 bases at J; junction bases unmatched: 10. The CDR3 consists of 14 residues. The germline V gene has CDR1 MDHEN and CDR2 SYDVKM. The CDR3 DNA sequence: TGTGCCAGCAGGACAGGGGTCGCGGTGGGTGGCTACACCTTC. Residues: CASRTGVAVGGYTF.

The CDR3 DNA is TGTGCCAGTAGTATAGATCAGGGGGGTTACTACAATGAGCAGTTCTTC. This gives the protein CASSIDQGGYYNEQFF. The chain carries TRBV19 and TRBJ2-1, with D possibly being TRBD1 (7 bases). The V end was cut by 0 bases, the J end by 3 bases, with 12 bases between. The CDR3 runs to 16 residues. The germline gives CDR1 LNHDA, CDR2 SQIVND (reference sequence).

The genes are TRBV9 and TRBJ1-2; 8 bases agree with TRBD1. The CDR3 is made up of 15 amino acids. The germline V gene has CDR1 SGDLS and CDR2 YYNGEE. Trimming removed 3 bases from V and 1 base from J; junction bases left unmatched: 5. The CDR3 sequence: CASSAGQGLNYGYTF. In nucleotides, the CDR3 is TGTGCCAGCAGCGCCGGACAGGGTCTTAACTATGGCTACACCTTC.

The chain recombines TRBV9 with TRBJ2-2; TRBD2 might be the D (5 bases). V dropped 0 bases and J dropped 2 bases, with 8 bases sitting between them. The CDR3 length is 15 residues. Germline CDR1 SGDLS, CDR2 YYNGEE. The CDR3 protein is CASSVDGGNTGELFF. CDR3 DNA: TGTGCCAGCAGCGTAGATGGAGGAAACACCGGGGAGCTGTTTTTT. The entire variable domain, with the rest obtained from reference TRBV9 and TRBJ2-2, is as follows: DSGVTQTPKHLITATGQRVTLRCSPRSGDLSVYWYQQSLDQGLQFLIQYYNGEERAKGNILERFSAQQFPDLHSELNLSSLELGDSALYFCASSVDGGNTGELFFGEGSRLTVL.

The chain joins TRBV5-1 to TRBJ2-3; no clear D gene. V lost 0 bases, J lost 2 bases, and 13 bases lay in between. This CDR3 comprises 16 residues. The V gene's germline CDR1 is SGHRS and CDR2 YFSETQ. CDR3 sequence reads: CASSLAGGLSTDTQYF. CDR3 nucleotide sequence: TGCGCCAGCAGCTTGGCGGGTGGTCTATCCACAGATACGCAGTATTTT.

CDR3 coding DNA: TGCAGCGTTGAGTTGGTTAGGGTCCGGGGCACTGAAGCTTTCTTT. Protein: CSVELVRVRGTEAFF. The chain joins TRBV29-1 to TRBJ1-1, with D unclear. CDR1 SQVTM and CDR2 ANQGSEA come from the germline V gene. Between the trimmed V and J ends, which lost 3 bases and 4 bases, there was a span of 18 bases. This CDR3 is built from 15 residues.

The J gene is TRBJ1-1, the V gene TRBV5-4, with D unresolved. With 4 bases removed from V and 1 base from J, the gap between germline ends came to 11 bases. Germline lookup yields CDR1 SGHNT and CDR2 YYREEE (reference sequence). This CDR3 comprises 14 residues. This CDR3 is CASSREQRNTEAFF. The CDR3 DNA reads TGTGCCAGCAGCCGAGAACAGAGGAACACTGAAGCTTTCTTT.

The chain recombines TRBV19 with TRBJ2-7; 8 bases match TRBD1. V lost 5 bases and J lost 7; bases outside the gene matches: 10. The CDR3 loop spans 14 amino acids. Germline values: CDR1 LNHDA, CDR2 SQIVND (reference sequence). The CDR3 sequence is CASSAGTGLWEQYF. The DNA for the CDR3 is TGTGCCAGTAGTGCCGGGACAGGACTATGGGAGCAGTACTTC.

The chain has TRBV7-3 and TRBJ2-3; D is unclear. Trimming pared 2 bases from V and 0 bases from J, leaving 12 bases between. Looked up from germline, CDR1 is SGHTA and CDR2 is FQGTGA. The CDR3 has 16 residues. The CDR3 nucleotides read TGTGCCAGCAGCTTATATGCAGGTCGAAGCACAGATACGCAGTATTTT. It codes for CASSLYAGRSTDTQYF.

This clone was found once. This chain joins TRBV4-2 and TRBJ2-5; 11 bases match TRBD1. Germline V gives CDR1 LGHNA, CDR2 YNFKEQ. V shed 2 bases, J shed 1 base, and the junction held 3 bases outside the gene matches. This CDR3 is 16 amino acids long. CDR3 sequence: CASSQIGTGGQETQYF. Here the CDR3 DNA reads TGTGCCAGCAGCCAAATTGGGACAGGGGGCCAAGAGACCCAGTACTTC.

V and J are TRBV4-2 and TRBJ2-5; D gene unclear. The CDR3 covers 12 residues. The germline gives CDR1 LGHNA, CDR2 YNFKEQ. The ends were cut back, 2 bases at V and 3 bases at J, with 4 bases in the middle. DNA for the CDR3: TGTGCCAGCAGCCAAATAGAAGAGACCCAGTACTTC. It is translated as CASSQIEETQYF.

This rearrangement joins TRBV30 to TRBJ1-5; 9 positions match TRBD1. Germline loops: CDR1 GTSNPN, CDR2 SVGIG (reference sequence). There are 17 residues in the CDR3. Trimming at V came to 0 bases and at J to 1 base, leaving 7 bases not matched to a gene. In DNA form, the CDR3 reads TGTGCCTGGAGTGTAAGAGGGACAGGGTCGAGCAATCAGCCCCAGCATTTT. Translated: CAWSVRGTGSSNQPQHF.

The CDR3 is CASWRWLAGTTGELFF. The DNA of the CDR3 is TGTGCCAGCTGGAGGTGGCTAGCGGGAACCACCGGGGAGCTGTTTTTT. The chain joins TRBV25-1 to TRBJ2-2, with 9 bases fitting TRBD2. Germline loops: CDR1 MGHDK, CDR2 SYGVNS. The CDR3 length is 16 residues. With V trimmed by 8 bases and J by 4 bases, 11 bases remained unmatched. The whole variable domain, filled in from reference TRBV25-1 and TRBJ2-2, reads EADIYQTPRYLVIGTGKKITLECSQTMGHDKMYWYQQDPGMELHLIHYSYGVNSTEKGDLSSESTVSRIRTEHFPLTLESARPSHTSQYLCASWRWLAGTTGELFFGEGSRLTVL.

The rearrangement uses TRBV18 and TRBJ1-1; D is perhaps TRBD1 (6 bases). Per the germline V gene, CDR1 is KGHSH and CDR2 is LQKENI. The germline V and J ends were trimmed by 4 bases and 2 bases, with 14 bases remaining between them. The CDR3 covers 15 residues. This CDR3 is CASSHQPGGNTEAFF. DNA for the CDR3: TGTGCCAGCTCACACCAGCCGGGGGGCAACACTGAAGCTTTCTTT.

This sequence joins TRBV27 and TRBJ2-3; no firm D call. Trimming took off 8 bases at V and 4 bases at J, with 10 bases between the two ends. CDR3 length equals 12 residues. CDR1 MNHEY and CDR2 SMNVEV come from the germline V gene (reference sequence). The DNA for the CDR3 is TGTGCCAGCTCCCCTTGGCCAGATACGCAGTATTTT. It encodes CASSPWPDTQYF.

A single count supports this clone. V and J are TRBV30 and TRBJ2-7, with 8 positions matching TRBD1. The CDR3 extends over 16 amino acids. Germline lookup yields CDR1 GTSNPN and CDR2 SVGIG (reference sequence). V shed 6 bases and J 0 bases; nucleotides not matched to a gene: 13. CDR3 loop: CACYPPGGRSSYEQYF. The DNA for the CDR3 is TGTGCCTGCTACCCGCCAGGGGGCAGGAGCTCCTACGAGCAGTACTTC.

CDR3 in DNA: TGTGCCAGCAGCTTGTTCTATCTAACTGAAGCTTTCTTT. Its protein is CASSLFYLTEAFF. The V call is TRBV5-6, the J call TRBJ1-1; no clear D. Germline V CDR1 and CDR2: SGHDT, YYEEEE. The CDR3 is 13 amino acids. V lost 1 base and J 5 bases, leaving 9 bases between the germline ends.

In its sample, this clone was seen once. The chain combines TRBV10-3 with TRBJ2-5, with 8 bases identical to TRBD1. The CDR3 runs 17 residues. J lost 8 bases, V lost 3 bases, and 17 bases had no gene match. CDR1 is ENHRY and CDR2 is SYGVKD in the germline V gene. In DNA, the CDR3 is TGTGCCATCAGTGACCCTGGACAGGGCAAAAGGTGGGATACCCAGTACTTC. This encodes CAISDPGQGKRWDTQYF.

CDR3 in DNA: TGTGCCAGCTCCCTACAAGGGGCCGATGGCTACACCTTC. It codes for CASSLQGADGYTF. The chain links TRBV18 to TRBJ1-2; tentative D call: TRBD1 (5 bases). The V end lost 6 bases, the J end lost 6 bases, and 14 bases lay between the germline ends. The CDR3 runs to 13 residues. Germline CDR1 KGHSH, CDR2 LQKENI.

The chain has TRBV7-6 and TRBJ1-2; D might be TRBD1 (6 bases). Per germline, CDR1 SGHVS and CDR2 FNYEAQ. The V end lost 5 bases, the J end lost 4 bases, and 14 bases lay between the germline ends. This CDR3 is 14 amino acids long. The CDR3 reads CASSPSGGLYGYTF. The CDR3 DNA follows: TGTGCCAGCAGCCCCTCGGGGGGCCTCTATGGCTACACCTTC.

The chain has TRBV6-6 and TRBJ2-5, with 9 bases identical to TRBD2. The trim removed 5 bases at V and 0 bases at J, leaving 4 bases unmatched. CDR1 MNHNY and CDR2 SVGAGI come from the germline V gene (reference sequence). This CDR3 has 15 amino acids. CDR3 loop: CASSTSGHDQETQYF. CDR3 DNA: TGTGCCAGCAGTACTAGCGGGCATGACCAAGAGACCCAGTACTTC.

The CDR3 DNA is TGCGCCAGCAGCTTGGACCCCCTAGATCTAGCGGGAGAGAGTCCGTACTTC. Its protein is CASSLDPLDLAGESPYF. The chain couples TRBV5-1 to TRBJ2-7, with TRBD2 matching over 10 bases. Germline CDR1 and CDR2: SGHRS and YFSETQ. This CDR3 is built from 17 residues. V lost 0 bases to trimming and J lost 12 bases; unmatched junction nucleotides: 18.

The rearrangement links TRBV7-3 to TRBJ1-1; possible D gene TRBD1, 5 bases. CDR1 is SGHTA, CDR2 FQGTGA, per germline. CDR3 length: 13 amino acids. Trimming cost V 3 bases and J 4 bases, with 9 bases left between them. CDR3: CASSLGGSTEAFF. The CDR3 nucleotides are TGTGCCAGCAGCTTGGGGGGTAGCACTGAAGCTTTCTTT.

CDR3 bases: TGTGCCAGCAGCCCCGGACACGGGACAGCCCTTTACTTC. It codes for CASSPGHGTALYF. The chain is built from TRBV6-5 and TRBJ2-7, with 7 bases fitting TRBD1. Germline V CDR1 and CDR2: MNHEY, SVGAGI. CDR3 length: 13 residues. V dropped 6 bases and J dropped 13; count of bases not matched to a gene: 15.

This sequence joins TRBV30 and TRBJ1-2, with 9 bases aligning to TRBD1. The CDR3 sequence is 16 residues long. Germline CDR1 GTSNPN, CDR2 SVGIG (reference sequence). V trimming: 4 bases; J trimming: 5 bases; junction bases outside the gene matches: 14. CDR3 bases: TGTGCCTGGAAACCTTTGGCGGGACAGGGTTCTTATGGCTACACCTTC. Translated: CAWKPLAGQGSYGYTF.

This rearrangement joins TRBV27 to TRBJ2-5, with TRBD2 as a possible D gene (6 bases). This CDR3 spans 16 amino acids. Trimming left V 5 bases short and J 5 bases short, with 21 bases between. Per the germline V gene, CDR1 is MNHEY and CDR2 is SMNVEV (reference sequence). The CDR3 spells CASSRNRRGRGETQYF. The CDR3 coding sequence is TGTGCCAGCAGTCGTAACAGGAGGGGTCGGGGGGAGACCCAGTACTTC.